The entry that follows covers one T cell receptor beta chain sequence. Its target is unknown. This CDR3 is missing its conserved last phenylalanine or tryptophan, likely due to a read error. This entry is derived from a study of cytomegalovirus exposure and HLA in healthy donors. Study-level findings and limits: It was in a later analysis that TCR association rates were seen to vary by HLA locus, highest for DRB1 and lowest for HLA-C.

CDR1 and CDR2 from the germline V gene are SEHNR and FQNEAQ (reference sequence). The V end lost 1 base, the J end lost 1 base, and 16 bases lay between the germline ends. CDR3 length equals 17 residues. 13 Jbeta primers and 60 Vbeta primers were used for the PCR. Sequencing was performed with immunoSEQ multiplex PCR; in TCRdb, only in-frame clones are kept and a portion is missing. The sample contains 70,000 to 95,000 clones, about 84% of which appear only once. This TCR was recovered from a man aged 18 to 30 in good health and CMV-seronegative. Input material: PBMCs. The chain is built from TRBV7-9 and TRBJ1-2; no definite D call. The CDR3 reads CASSLVRGQANNYGYTS. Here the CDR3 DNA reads TGTGCCAGCAGCTTAGTTCGCGGGCAGGCGAATAACTATGGCTACACCTCC.